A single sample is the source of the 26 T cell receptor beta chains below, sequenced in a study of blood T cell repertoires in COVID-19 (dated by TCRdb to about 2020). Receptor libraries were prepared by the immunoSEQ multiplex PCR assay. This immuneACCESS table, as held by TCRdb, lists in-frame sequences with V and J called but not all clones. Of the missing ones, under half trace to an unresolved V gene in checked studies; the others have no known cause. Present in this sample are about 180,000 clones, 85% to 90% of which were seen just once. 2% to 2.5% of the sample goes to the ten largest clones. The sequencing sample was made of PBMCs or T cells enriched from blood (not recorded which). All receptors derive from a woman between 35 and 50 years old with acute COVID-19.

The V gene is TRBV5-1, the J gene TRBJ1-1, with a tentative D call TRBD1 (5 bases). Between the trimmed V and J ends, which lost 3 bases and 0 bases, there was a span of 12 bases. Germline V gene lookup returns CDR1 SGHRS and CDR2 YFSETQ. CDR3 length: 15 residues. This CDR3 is CASSSGYLVNTEAFF. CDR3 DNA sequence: TGCGCCAGCAGCTCAGGGTACTTAGTGAACACTGAAGCTTTCTTT. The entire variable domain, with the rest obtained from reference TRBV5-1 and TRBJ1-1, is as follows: KAGVTQTPRYLIKTRGQQVTLSCSPISGHRSVSWYQQTPGQGLQFLFEYFSETQRNKGNFPGRFSGRQFSNSRSEMNVSTLELGDSALYLCASSSGYLVNTEAFFGQGTRLTVV.

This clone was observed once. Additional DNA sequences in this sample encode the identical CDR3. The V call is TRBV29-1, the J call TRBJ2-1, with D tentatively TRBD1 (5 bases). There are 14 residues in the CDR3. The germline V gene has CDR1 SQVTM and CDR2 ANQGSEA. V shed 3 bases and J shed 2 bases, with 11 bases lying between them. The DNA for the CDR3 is TGCAGCGTTGATCAGGGTGCCCCCTACAATGAGCAGTTCTTC. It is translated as CSVDQGAPYNEQFF.

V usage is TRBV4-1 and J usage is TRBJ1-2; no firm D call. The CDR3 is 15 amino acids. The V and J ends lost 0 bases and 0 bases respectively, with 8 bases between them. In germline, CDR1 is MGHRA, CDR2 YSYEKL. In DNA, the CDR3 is TGCGCCAGCAGCCAAGATCAAGGAGCTAACTATGGCTACACCTTC. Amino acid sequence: CASSQDQGANYGYTF.

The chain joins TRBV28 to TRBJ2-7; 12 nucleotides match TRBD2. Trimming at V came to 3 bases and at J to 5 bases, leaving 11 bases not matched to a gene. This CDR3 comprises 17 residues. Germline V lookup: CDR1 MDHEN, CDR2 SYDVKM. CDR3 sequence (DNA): TGTGCCAGCAGTTTTACCCCCGTTCTAGCGGGGGGGCACGAGCAGTACTTC. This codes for CASSFTPVLAGGHEQYF.

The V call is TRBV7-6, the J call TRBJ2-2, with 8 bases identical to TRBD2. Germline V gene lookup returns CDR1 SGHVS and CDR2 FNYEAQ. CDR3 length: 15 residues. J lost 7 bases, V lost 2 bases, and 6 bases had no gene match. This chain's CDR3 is CASSLSSGWIGELFF. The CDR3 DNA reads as TGTGCCAGCAGCTTATCTAGCGGGTGGATCGGGGAGCTGTTTTTT.

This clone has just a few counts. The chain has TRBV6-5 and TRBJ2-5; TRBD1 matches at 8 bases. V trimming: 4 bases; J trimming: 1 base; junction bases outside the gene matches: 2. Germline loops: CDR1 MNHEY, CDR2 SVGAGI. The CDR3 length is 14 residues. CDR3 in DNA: TGTGCCAGCAGTTCTACAGGGGGCCAAGAGACCCAGTACTTC. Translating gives CASSSTGGQETQYF.

Here the CDR3 DNA reads TGCGCCAGCAGCCAAGATTTGGCCTTGAACACTGAAGCTTTCTTT. Protein sequence: CASSQDLALNTEAFF. The J gene is TRBJ1-1, the V gene TRBV4-1; D not resolved. V was trimmed by 0 bases and J by 0 bases, leaving 8 bases between them. Germline values: CDR1 MGHRA, CDR2 YSYEKL. There are 15 residues in the CDR3.

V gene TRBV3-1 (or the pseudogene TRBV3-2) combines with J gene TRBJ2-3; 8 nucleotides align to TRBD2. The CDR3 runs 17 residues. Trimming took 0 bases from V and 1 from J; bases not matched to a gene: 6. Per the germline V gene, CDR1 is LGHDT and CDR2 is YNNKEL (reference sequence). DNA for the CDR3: TGTGCCAGCAGCCAAGAAACGTCGCGGGGGGGCACAGATACGCAGTATTTT. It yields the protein CASSQETSRGGTDTQYF.

The CDR3 region has the DNA TGTGCCAGTAGTATCCCGGACAGGGGTCTATCACCCCTCCACTTT. Translated, it gives CASSIPDRGLSPLHF. This sequence joins TRBV19 and TRBJ1-6, with TRBD1 identical over 9 bases. The trim removed 3 bases at V and 10 bases at J, leaving 7 bases unmatched. The germline CDR1 and CDR2 sequences are LNHDA and SQIVND (reference sequence). The CDR3 loop spans 15 amino acids.

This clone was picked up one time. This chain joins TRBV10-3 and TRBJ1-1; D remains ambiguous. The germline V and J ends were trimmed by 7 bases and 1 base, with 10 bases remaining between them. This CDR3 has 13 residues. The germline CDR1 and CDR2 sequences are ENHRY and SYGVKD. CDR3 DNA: TGTGCCATCACGACTGAGAAGAACACTGAAGCTTTCTTT. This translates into CAITTEKNTEAFF.

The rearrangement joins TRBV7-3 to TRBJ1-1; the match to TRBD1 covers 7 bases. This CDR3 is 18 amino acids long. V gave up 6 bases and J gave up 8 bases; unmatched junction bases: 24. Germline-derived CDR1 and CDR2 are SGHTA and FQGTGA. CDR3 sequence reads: CASRKKRPGQRPGPEAFF. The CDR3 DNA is TGTGCCAGCAGAAAAAAGAGGCCGGGACAGAGGCCGGGCCCCGAAGCTTTCTTT.

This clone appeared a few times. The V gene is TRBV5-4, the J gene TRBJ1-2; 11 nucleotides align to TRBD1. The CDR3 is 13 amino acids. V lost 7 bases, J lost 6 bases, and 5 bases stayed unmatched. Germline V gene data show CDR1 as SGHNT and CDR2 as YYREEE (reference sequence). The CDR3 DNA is TGTGCCAGCGCGTGGACAGGGGGCAATGGCTACACCTTC. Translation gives CASAWTGGNGYTF. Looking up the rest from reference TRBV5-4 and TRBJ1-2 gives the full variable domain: ETGVTQSPTHLIKTRGQQVTLRCSSQSGHNTVSWYQQALGQGPQFIFQYYREEENGRGNFPPRFSGLQFPNYSSELNVNALELDDSALYLCASAWTGGNGYTFGSGTRLTVV.

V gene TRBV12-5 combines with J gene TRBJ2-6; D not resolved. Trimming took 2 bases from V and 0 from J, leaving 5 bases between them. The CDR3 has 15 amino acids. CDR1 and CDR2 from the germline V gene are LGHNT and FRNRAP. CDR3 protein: CASGLFLSGANVLTF. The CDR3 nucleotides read TGTGCTAGTGGTTTGTTCCTCTCTGGGGCCAACGTCCTGACTTTC.

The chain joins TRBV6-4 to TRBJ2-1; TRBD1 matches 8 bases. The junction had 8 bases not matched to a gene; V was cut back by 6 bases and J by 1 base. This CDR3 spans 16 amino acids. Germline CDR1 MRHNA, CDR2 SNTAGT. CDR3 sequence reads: CASRGDRLFSYNEQFF. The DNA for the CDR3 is TGTGCCAGCAGGGGGGACAGGCTCTTTTCCTACAATGAGCAGTTCTTC.

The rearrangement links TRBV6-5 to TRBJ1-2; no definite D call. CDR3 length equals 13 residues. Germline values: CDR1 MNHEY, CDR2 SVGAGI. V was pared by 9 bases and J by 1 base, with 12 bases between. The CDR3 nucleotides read TGTGCCAGTCGGCGGGGAAATAACTATGGCTACACCTTC. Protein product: CASRRGNNYGYTF.

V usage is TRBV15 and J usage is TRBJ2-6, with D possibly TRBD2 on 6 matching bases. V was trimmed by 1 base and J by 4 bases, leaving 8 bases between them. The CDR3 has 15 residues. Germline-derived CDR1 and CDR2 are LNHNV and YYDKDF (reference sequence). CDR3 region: CATSRAGEGANVLTF. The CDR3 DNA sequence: TGTGCCACCAGCAGAGCGGGGGAAGGGGCCAACGTCCTGACTTTC. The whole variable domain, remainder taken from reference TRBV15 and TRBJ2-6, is DAMVIQNPRYQVTQFGKPVTLSCSQTLNHNVMYWYQQKSSQAPKLLFHYYDKDFNNEADTPDNFQSRRPNTSFCFLDIRSPGLGDTAMYLCATSRAGEGANVLTFGAGSRLTVL.

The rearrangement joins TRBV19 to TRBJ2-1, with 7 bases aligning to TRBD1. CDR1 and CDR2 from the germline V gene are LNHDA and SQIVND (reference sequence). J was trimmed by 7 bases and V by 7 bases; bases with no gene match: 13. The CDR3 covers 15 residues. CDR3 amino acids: CASTARPGRGNEQFF. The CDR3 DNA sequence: TGTGCCAGTACCGCCCGCCCGGGCAGGGGGAATGAGCAGTTCTTC.

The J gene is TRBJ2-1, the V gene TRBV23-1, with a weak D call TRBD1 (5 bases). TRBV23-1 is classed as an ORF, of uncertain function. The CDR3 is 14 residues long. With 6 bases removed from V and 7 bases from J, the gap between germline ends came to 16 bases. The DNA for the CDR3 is TGCGCCAGCAGCCCCACACAGGCCGAGAATGAGCAGTTCTTC. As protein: CASSPTQAENEQFF.

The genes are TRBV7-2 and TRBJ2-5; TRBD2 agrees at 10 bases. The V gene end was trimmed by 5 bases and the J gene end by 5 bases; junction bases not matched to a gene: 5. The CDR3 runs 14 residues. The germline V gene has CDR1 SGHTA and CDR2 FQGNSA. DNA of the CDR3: TGTGCCAGCAGCCCGCTTAGCGGGAGGGAGACCCAGTACTTC. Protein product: CASSPLSGRETQYF.

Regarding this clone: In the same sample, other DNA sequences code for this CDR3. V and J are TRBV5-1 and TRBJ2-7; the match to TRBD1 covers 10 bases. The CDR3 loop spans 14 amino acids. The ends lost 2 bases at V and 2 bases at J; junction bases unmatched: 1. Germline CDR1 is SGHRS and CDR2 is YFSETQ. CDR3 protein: CASSLGQGAYEQYF. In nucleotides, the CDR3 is TGCGCCAGCAGCTTAGGACAGGGGGCCTACGAGCAGTACTTC.

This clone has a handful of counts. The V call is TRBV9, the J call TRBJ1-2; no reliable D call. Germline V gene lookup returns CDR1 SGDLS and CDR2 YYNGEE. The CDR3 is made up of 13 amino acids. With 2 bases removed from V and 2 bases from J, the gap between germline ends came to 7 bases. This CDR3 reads CASSVDTNYGYTF. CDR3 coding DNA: TGTGCCAGCAGCGTTGACACGAACTATGGCTACACCTTC. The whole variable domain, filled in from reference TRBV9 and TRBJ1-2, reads DSGVTQTPKHLITATGQRVTLRCSPRSGDLSVYWYQQSLDQGLQFLIQYYNGEERAKGNILERFSAQQFPDLHSELNLSSLELGDSALYFCASSVDTNYGYTFGSGTRLTVV.

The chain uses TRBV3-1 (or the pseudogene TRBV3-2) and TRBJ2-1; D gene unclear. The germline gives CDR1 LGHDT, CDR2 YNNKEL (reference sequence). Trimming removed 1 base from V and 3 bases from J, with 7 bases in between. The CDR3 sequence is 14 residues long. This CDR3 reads CASSQGVIYNEQFF. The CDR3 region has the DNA TGTGCCAGCAGCCAAGGTGTTATCTACAATGAGCAGTTCTTC.

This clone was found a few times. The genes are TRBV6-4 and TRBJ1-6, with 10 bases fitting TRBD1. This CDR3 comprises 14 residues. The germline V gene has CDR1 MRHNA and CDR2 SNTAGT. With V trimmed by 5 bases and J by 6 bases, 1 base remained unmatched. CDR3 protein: CASSRTGGNSPLHF. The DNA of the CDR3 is TGTGCCAGCAGTCGGACAGGGGGTAATTCACCCCTCCACTTT.

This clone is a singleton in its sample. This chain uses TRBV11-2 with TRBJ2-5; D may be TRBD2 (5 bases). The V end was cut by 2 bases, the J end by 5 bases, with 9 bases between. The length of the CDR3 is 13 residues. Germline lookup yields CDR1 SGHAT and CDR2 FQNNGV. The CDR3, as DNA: TGTGCCAGCAGCTTACGGGAAACGGAGACCCAGTACTTC. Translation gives CASSLRETETQYF.

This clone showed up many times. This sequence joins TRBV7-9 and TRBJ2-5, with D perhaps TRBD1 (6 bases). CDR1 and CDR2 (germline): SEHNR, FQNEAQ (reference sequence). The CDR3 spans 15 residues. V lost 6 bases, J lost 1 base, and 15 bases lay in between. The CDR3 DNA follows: TGTGCCAGCAGGCCTCTCCGGGACACCCAAGAGACCCAGTACTTC. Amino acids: CASRPLRDTQETQYF.

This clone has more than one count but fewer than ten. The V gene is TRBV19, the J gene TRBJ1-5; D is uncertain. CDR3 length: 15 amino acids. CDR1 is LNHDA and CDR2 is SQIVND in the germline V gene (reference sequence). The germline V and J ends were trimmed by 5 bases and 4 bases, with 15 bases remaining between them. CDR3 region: CASSADGRKNQPQHF. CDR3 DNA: TGTGCCAGTAGTGCGGACGGGAGAAAGAATCAGCCCCAGCATTTT.